The clone carrying this T cell receptor beta chain turned up a few times. Antigen specificity is unknown. Subjects aged 18 to 65 presented with newly diagnosed hyperthyroidism of less than 2 months' duration. The study excluded patients with uncontrolled infection, other autoimmune disease, pregnancy or lactation. This specimen comes from a study of T cells in Graves' hyperthyroidism and ophthalmopathy. Regarding the study as a whole: Blood held most thyroid clonotypes expanded above 0.001 frequency.

Researchers amplified the TCR beta CDR3 regions from RNA transcripts. TCR CDR3 regions were first amplified by RT-PCR with HTBI primers. TCRdb analysed the multiplex PCR reads with MiXCR anew, one entry per CDR3 protein. Here the sample spans around 540,000 distinct CDR3 sequences, around 42% being singletons. The TCR comes from a woman aged 18-29 years with Graves' hyperthyroidism. The sequenced sample was peripheral blood or thyroid tissue (not recorded which).

Written as DNA, the CDR3 is TGTGCCAGCAGCAGAGGGGCATGGACTGAAGCTTTCTTT. Amino acids: CASSRGAWTEAFF. The chain combines TRBV7-8 with TRBJ1-1, with TRBD1 as a possible D gene (5 bases). Trimming took off 5 bases at V and 5 bases at J, with 12 bases between the two ends. Germline CDR1 reads SGHVS; CDR2 reads FQNEAQ. This CDR3 is built from 13 residues. The variable domain in full, with the rest retrieved from reference TRBV7-8 and TRBJ1-1, is GAGVSQSPRYKVAKRGQDVALRCDPISGHVSLFWYQQALGQGPEFLTYFQNEAQLDKSGLPSDRFFAERPEGSVSTLKIQRTQQEDSAVYLCASSRGAWTEAFFGQGTRLTVV.